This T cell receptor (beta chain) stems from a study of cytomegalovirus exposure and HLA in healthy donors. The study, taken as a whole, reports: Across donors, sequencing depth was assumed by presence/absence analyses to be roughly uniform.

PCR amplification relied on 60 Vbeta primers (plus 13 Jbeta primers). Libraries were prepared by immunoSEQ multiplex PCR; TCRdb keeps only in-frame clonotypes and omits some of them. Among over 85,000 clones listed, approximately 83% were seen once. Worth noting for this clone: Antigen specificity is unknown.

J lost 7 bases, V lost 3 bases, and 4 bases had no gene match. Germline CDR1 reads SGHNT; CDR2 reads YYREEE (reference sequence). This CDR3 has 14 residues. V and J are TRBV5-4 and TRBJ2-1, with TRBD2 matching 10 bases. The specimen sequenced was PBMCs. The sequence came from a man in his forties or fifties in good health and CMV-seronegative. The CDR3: CASSSRTSGNEQFF. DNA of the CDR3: TGTGCCAGCAGCTCCCGGACTAGCGGAAATGAGCAGTTCTTC. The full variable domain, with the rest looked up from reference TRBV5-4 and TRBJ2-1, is ETGVTQSPTHLIKTRGQQVTLRCSSQSGHNTVSWYQQALGQGPQFIFQYYREEENGRGNFPPRFSGLQFPNYSSELNVNALELDDSALYLCASSSRTSGNEQFFGPGTRLTVL.